Listed below are T cell receptor beta chains from one sample, sequenced in a study of T-cell memory formation after mild COVID-19. TCRdb processed the 5' RACE reads anew with MiXCR; each CDR3 protein has one entry. This sample yields roughly 280,000 distinct CDR3 sequences, of which roughly 16% are seen a single time; around a fifth belongs to the top ten. Sample: PBMCs or a T cell subset sorted from them (not recorded which). Every receptor here comes from a man aged 18 to 30 who had mild COVID-19 (a few samples of this study predate the infection). Cell type and time point are not known. Both conserved end residues are part of each CDR3. A D gene is named only where the DNA matches it firmly. Clone size, where shown, is once, few, many, or a class for clones that have expanded.

j_call: TRBJ2-1
v_call: TRBV15
clone_size: few
cdr3_length: 14
d_call: .
cdr3_nt: TGTGCCACCAGCAGAGATAAGGTATTCGATGAGCAGTTCTTC
cdr3_aa: CATSRDKVFDEQFF

j_call: TRBJ1-1
v_call: TRBV28
clone_size: few
cdr3_length: 13
d_call: .
cdr3_nt: TGTGCCAGCAGTTTCGGGACGGAGACTGAAGCTTTCTTT
cdr3_aa: CASSFGTETEAFF

j_call: TRBJ1-1
v_call: TRBV6-5
clone_size: few
cdr3_length: 14
d_call: TRBD1
cdr3_nt: TGTGCCAGCAGTCACCTGACAGGGTACACTGAAGCTTTCTTT
cdr3_aa: CASSHLTGYTEAFF

j_call: TRBJ1-2
v_call: TRBV7-9
clone_size: .
cdr3_length: 11
d_call: .
cdr3_nt: TGTGCCAGCAGCCCTACGGAGGGCTACACCTTC
cdr3_aa: CASSPTEGYTF

j_call: TRBJ1-5
v_call: TRBV6-5
clone_size: .
cdr3_length: 14
d_call: TRBD1
cdr3_nt: TGTGCCAGCAAACGAGGACAGGGGCTGCGGCCCCAGCATTTT
cdr3_aa: CASKRGQGLRPQHF

j_call: TRBJ2-3
v_call: TRBV6-2/TRBV6-3
clone_size: few
cdr3_length: 16
d_call: TRBD2
cdr3_nt: TGTGCCAGCAGTTACGGGCTAGCGGGGGGTGGAGATACGCAGTATTTT
cdr3_aa: CASSYGLAGGGDTQYF

j_call: TRBJ2-1
v_call: TRBV7-3
clone_size: .
cdr3_length: 14
d_call: TRBD2
cdr3_nt: TGTGCCAGCAGTACTGCGGGGGGGCTGGATGAGCAGTTCTTC
cdr3_aa: CASSTAGGLDEQFF

j_call: TRBJ2-5
v_call: TRBV11-2
clone_size: .
cdr3_length: 15
d_call: TRBD2
cdr3_nt: TGTGCCAGCAGCCCAGGGACTAGAGATAGAGAGACCCAGTACTTC
cdr3_aa: CASSPGTRDRETQYF

j_call: TRBJ1-5
v_call: TRBV4-3
clone_size: few
cdr3_length: 15
d_call: .
cdr3_nt: TGCGCCAGCAGCCAAGACAGGGCAAGGGATCAGCCCCAGCATTTT
cdr3_aa: CASSQDRARDQPQHF

j_call: TRBJ2-3
v_call: TRBV7-2
clone_size: many
cdr3_length: 15
d_call: .
cdr3_nt: TGTGCCAGCAGCTTCGTGGGGGCCGGAACAGATACGCAGTATTTT
cdr3_aa: CASSFVGAGTDTQYF

j_call: TRBJ2-2
v_call: TRBV5-1
clone_size: few
cdr3_length: 15
d_call: .
cdr3_nt: TGCGCCAGCAGCTTGGTTCGATTAGGAGCCGGGGAGCTGTTTTTT
cdr3_aa: CASSLVRLGAGELFF

j_call: TRBJ2-5
v_call: TRBV7-2
clone_size: .
cdr3_length: 13
d_call: .
cdr3_nt: TGTGCCAGCAGACCAGGGCCCCAAGAGACCCAGTACTTC
cdr3_aa: CASRPGPQETQYF

j_call: TRBJ1-1
v_call: TRBV11-2
clone_size: few
cdr3_length: 12
d_call: .
cdr3_nt: TGTGCCAGCAGCCCACAGGGACTGAAAGCTTTCTTT
cdr3_aa: CASSPQGLKAFF

j_call: TRBJ2-1
v_call: TRBV7-9
clone_size: many
cdr3_length: 15
d_call: TRBD2
cdr3_nt: TGTGCCAGCAGCAGATTAGCGGGGGGCTACAATGAGCAGTTCTTC
cdr3_aa: CASSRLAGGYNEQFF

j_call: TRBJ2-4
v_call: TRBV20-1
clone_size: .
cdr3_length: 17
d_call: .
cdr3_nt: TGCAGTGCTAGCCCCCTGGGGCCCTTCTGGGGCAAAAACATTCAGTACTTC
cdr3_aa: CSASPLGPFWGKNIQYF

j_call: TRBJ1-1
v_call: TRBV12-3/TRBV12-4
clone_size: many
cdr3_length: 14
d_call: .
cdr3_nt: TGTGCCAGCAGTTCCCAGGGAGCTGGGACTGAAGCTTTCTTT
cdr3_aa: CASSSQGAGTEAFF

j_call: TRBJ1-6
v_call: TRBV7-6
clone_size: many
cdr3_length: 13
d_call: .
cdr3_nt: TGTGCCAGCAGCTTAGCAGAGAATTCACCCCTCCACTTT
cdr3_aa: CASSLAENSPLHF

j_call: TRBJ1-6
v_call: TRBV7-2
clone_size: few
cdr3_length: 18
d_call: TRBD1
cdr3_nt: TGTGCCAGCAGCTCACCTCCCGGGACAGGGTTCTATAATTCACCCCTCCACTTT
cdr3_aa: CASSSPPGTGFYNSPLHF

j_call: TRBJ2-3
v_call: TRBV7-9
clone_size: many
cdr3_length: 12
d_call: .
cdr3_nt: TGTGCCAGCAGCTTAGCGCAGGGCCGACAGTATTTT
cdr3_aa: CASSLAQGRQYF

j_call: TRBJ1-5
v_call: TRBV24-1
clone_size: few
cdr3_length: 14
d_call: TRBD1
cdr3_nt: TGTGCCACGGCAGGGGGCGCGAGCAATCAGCCCCAGCATTTT
cdr3_aa: CATAGGASNQPQHF

j_call: TRBJ2-3
v_call: TRBV20-1
clone_size: .
cdr3_length: 14
d_call: .
cdr3_nt: TGCAGTGCTAGATGGGGGACGGGCACAGATACGCAGTATTTT
cdr3_aa: CSARWGTGTDTQYF

j_call: TRBJ1-2
v_call: TRBV7-3
clone_size: few
cdr3_length: 15
d_call: .
cdr3_nt: TGTGCCAGCAGCCGCTGGAGCCGCGGGAGGTATGGCTACACCTTC
cdr3_aa: CASSRWSRGRYGYTF

j_call: TRBJ2-3
v_call: TRBV5-1
clone_size: .
cdr3_length: 14
d_call: .
cdr3_nt: TGCGCCAGCAGCTTCGGGGAGGTCCCAGATACGCAGTATTTT
cdr3_aa: CASSFGEVPDTQYF

j_call: TRBJ2-7
v_call: TRBV13
clone_size: .
cdr3_length: 14
d_call: .
cdr3_nt: TGTGCCAGCAGCTCGACGGACAGATCCTACGAGCAGTACTTC
cdr3_aa: CASSSTDRSYEQYF

j_call: TRBJ2-3
v_call: TRBV7-2
clone_size: few
cdr3_length: 13
d_call: TRBD2
cdr3_nt: TGTGCCAGCAGCTCCCGGGGGGGGGATACGCAGTATTTT
cdr3_aa: CASSSRGGDTQYF

j_call: TRBJ1-4
v_call: TRBV20-1
clone_size: .
cdr3_length: 14
d_call: .
cdr3_nt: TGCAGTGCTAGAGATGGGGGCGTTAATGAAAAACTGTTTTTT
cdr3_aa: CSARDGGVNEKLFF

j_call: TRBJ1-1
v_call: TRBV4-1
clone_size: .
cdr3_length: 14
d_call: .
cdr3_nt: TGCGCCAGCAGCCAGGGGACGTTGAACACTGAAGCTTTCTTT
cdr3_aa: CASSQGTLNTEAFF

j_call: TRBJ2-7
v_call: TRBV7-2
clone_size: few
cdr3_length: 13
d_call: .
cdr3_nt: TGTGCCAGCAGCCCCAGGGTGGTCAGCGAGCAGTACTTC
cdr3_aa: CASSPRVVSEQYF

j_call: TRBJ2-7
v_call: TRBV9
clone_size: few
cdr3_length: 13
d_call: .
cdr3_nt: TGTGCCAGCAGCCCATCGACAAGCCACGAGCAGTACTTC
cdr3_aa: CASSPSTSHEQYF

j_call: TRBJ1-5
v_call: TRBV27
clone_size: few
cdr3_length: 15
d_call: .
cdr3_nt: TGTGCCAGCAGTCCGCTGGGGGGGGAGCACCAGCCCCAGCATTTT
cdr3_aa: CASSPLGGEHQPQHF

j_call: TRBJ2-6
v_call: TRBV10-3
clone_size: .
cdr3_length: 19
d_call: .
cdr3_nt: TGTGCCATCAGTGTAGGCACCATTTCCATTAACTCTGGGGCCAACGTCCTGACTTTC
cdr3_aa: CAISVGTISINSGANVLTF